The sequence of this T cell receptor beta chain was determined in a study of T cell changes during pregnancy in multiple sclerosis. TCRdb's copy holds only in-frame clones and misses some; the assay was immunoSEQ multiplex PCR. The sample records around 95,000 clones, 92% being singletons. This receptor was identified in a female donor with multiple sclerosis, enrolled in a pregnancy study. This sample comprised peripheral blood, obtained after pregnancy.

This chain's CDR3 is CASSLNRDADYEQYF. The CDR3 bases are TGTGCCAGCAGCTTAAACAGGGACGCAGACTACGAGCAGTACTTC. The V and J genes are TRBV21-1 and TRBJ2-7; TRBD1 is taken as the D call from the table, unchecked against the DNA. TRBV21-1 is labeled a pseudogene. The CDR3 is 15 residues long.